This T cell receptor (beta chain) was observed in a study of cytomegalovirus exposure and HLA in healthy donors. V shed 2 bases and J shed 6 bases, with 9 bases lying between them. This CDR3 contains 12 residues. CDR1 is SGHDT, CDR2 YYEEEE, per germline. As for this clone: Its matching antigen is unknown.

Overall study results and limits: Researchers reported that a few CMV-associated chains were confirmed in vitro as CMV antigen-specific. Analysis was performed later, and it showed HLA-associated TCR beta chains to be more clonally expanded than equally common others.

PCR employed 60 Vbeta and 13 Jbeta primers. The protocol was immunoSEQ multiplex PCR, while the TCRdb copy is restricted to in-frame clones and leaves out a portion. This sample has roughly 200,000 clones, with 65% to 80% found just once. The clonotype comes from a woman between 25 and 40 years old in good health and CMV-seropositive. The chain combines TRBV5-6 with TRBJ2-7, with D possibly being TRBD1 (5 bases). The specimen sequenced was PBMCs. CDR3 loop: CASSFHGAEQYF. The CDR3 DNA sequence: TGTGCCAGCAGCTTTCATGGGGCCGAGCAGTACTTC. The complete variable domain, with remaining parts taken from reference TRBV5-6 and TRBJ2-7, reads DAGVTQSPTHLIKTRGQQVTLRCSPKSGHDTVSWYQQALGQGPQFIFQYYEEEERQRGNFPDRFSGHQFPNYSSELNVNALLLGDSALYLCASSFHGAEQYFGPGTRLTVT.